The source of this T cell receptor beta chain is a study of blood T cell repertoires in COVID-19. Study details: The United States, Italy and Spain were the sources of the acute and convalescent COVID-19 samples. PBMCs, B-cell-depleted T cells, or T cells were the source of the cDNA or gDNA that made up the material.

Original handling: Amplification with reference gene primers provided the estimates of nucleated cell counts. The table came from immunoSEQ multiplex PCR; TCRdb's copy has only in-frame clones and leaves some out. V and J calls and clone size come straight from that table; D and trimming were deduced from the DNA. The table includes tens of thousands of clones, under 90% detected once. The ends lost 5 bases at V and 11 bases at J; junction bases unmatched: 8. CDR1 and CDR2 from the germline V gene are SQVTM and ANQGSEA. CDR3 length equals 12 residues. Material for sequencing was peripheral blood. The V call is TRBV29-1, the J call TRBJ1-1; the match to TRBD1 covers 10 bases. The clonotype originates from a woman aged 55-69 years with acute or convalescent COVID-19. In DNA form, the CDR3 reads TGCAGCGTTAATCCGGGACAGGGGAGTGCTTTCTTT. This encodes CSVNPGQGSAFF.